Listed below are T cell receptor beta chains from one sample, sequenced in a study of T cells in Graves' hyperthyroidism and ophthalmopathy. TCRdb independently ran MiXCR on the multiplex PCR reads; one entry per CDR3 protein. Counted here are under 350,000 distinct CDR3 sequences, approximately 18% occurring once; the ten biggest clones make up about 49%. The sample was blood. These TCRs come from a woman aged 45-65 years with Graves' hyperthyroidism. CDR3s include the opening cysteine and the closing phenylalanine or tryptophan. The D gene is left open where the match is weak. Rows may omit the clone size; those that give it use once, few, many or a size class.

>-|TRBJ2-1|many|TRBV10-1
TGCGCCAGCAGTGAGTCCGGGAAGGAGTACAATGAGCAGTTCTTC
CASSESGKEYNEQFF
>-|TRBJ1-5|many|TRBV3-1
TGTGCCAGCAGCCAATCAGGGCGAGGCGAGCAGCCCCAGCATTTT
CASSQSGRGEQPQHF
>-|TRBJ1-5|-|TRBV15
TGTGCCACCAGCAGAGACCTGAACTTCAATCAGCCCCAGCATTTT
CATSRDLNFNQPQHF
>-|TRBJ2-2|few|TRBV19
TGTGCCAGTAGTATGGGGCAGAACACCGGGGAGCTGTTTTTT
CASSMGQNTGELFF
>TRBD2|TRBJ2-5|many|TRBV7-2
TGTGCCAGCAGCTTGCTAGCGGGTATCCAAGAGACCCAGTACTTC
CASSLLAGIQETQYF
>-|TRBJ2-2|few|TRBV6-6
TGTGCCAGCAGTTACTCGGGACTCCAGTCTAACACCGGGGAGCTGTTTTTT
CASSYSGLQSNTGELFF
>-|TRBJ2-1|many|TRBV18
TGTGCCAGCTCATCGGGAGAGGACGCCGAGCAGTTCTTC
CASSSGEDAEQFF
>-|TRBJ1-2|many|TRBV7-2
TGTGCCAGCAGCCTGACGGTCCTCGGCTACACCTTC
CASSLTVLGYTF
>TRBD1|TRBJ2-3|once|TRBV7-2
TGTGCCAGCACCCAGGGGGTAGTCTCAGATACGCAGTATTTT
CASTQGVVSDTQYF
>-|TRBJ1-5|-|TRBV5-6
TGTGCCAGCAGCTTGTACGGCAGTTCCTATCAGCCCCAGCATTTT
CASSLYGSSYQPQHF
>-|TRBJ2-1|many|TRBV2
TGTGCCAGCAGTGAAGCGGGAAGCTCCTACAATGAGCAGTTCTTC
CASSEAGSSYNEQFF
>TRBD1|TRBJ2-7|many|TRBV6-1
TGTGCCAGCAGTTACCGGGGGACAGGGATCTACGAGCAGTACTTC
CASSYRGTGIYEQYF
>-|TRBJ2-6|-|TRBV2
TGTGCCAGCAAGGGGTTCTCTGGGGCCAACGTCCTGACTTTC
CASKGFSGANVLTF
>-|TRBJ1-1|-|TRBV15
TGTGCCACCAGCAAAACAGGGCTTGGAGCTTTCTTT
CATSKTGLGAFF
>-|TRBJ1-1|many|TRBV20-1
TGCAGTGCCAGAGCGGGGGGCCGGACTGAAGCTTTCTTT
CSARAGGRTEAFF
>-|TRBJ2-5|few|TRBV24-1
TGTGCCACCAGTGATTTGCAGGGCGGGGCAGGGGAGACCCAGTACTTC
CATSDLQGGAGETQYF
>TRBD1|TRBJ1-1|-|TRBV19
TGTGCCAGTAGGACAGGGTACGACACTGAAGCTTTCTTT
CASRTGYDTEAFF
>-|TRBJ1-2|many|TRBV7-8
TGTGCCAGCAGCTTATTTAGGGTCGGAGGGGGGCTTAACCTCTATGGCTACACCTTC
CASSLFRVGGGLNLYGYTF
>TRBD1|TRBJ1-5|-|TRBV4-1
TGCGCCAGCAGCCAAGACGGGCACAGGGGGAATCAGCCCCAGCATTTT
CASSQDGHRGNQPQHF
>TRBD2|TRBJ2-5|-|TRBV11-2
TGTGCCAGCAGCTTGGGGGGACTAGCGGGAGTCCAAGAGACCCAGTACTTC
CASSLGGLAGVQETQYF
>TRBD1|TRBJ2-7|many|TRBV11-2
TGTGCCAGCAGCTTAATAGGGACAGAATACACGTACGAGCAGTACTTC
CASSLIGTEYTYEQYF
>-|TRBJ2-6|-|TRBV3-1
TGTGCCAGCAGCCCCCGGACAGCTGGGGCCAACGTCCTGACTTTC
CASSPRTAGANVLTF
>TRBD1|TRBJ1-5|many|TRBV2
TGTGCCGGAAGACAGGGAGGGAATCAGCCCCAGCATTTT
CAGRQGGNQPQHF
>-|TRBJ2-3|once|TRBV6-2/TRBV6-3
TGTGCCAGCAGGTCTCTCGGGGGTACAGATACGCAGTATTTT
CASRSLGGTDTQYF
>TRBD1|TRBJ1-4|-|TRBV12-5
TGTGCTAGTGGGCCTCCGACAGGGGCGGAGGAAAAACTGTTTTTT
CASGPPTGAEEKLFF
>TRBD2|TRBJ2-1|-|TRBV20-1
TGCAGTGCTGAAAGCGGGGGCCCTGTCCCTGAGCAGTTCTTC
CSAESGGPVPEQFF
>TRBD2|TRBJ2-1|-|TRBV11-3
TGTGCCAGCAGCCATAGCGGGCAGAACAATGAGCAGTTCTTC
CASSHSGQNNEQFF
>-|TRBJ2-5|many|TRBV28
TGTGCCAGCAGTTTTCGTAGAGGGACAGTAGTCCGGGGGGCCCAGTACTTC
CASSFRRGTVVRGAQYF
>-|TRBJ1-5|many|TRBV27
TGTGCCAGCAGTTTGTACCTAATCGGACACGACAACTATAGCAATCAGCCCCAGCATTTT
CASSLYLIGHDNYSNQPQHF
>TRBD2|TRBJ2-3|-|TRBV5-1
TGCGCCAGCAGCCGAGCTGGGCGGGGGATCCCAACAGATACGCAGTATTTT
CASSRAGRGIPTDTQYF
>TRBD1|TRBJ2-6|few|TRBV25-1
TGTGCCAGCAGTGATCCCTCGGACAGGGGAACCGGGGCCAACGTCCTGACTTTC
CASSDPSDRGTGANVLTF
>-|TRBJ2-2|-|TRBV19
TGTGCCAGTAGTACGTCGGGGGCCGGGGAGCTGTTTTTT
CASSTSGAGELFF
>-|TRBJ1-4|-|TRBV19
TGTGCCACCGGGGTGGCCTGGGGTGAAAAACTGTTTTTT
CATGVAWGEKLFF
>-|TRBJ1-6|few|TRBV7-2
TGTGCCAGCAGCTGGAAAGGGCGGGATTCACCCCTCCACTTT
CASSWKGRDSPLHF
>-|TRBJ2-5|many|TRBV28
TGTGCCAGCAGGTCCCCTTGGGGAGAGACCCAGTACTTC
CASRSPWGETQYF
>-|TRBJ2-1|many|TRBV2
TGTGCCAGCAGTGGTAGTGAGCAGTTCTTC
CASSGSEQFF
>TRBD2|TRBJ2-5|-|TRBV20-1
TGCAGTGCTACCGGGACTAGCGGGAGGGCCGGCGAGACCCAGTACTTC
CSATGTSGRAGETQYF
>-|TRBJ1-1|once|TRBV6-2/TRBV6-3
TGTGCCAGCAGTTACCGATCGGGCAAGAATGAAGCTTTCTTT
CASSYRSGKNEAFF
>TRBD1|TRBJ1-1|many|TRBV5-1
TGCGCCAGCAGCCAAGGGACAGGGGGTAACACTGAAGCTTTCTTT
CASSQGTGGNTEAFF
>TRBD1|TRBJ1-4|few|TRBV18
TGTGCCAGCTCGTCGGAGCAGGGGGGTGAAAAACTGTTTTTT
CASSSEQGGEKLFF
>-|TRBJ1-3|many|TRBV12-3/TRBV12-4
TGTGCCAGCAGCACCGGTCCTGGAAACACCATATATTTT
CASSTGPGNTIYF
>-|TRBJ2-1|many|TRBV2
TGTGCCAGCAGGTTGGGGGGAGGTGGTGAGCAGTTCTTC
CASRLGGGGEQFF
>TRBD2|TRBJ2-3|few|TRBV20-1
TGCAGTGCTAGAGCACTAGCGGGGGGGACTAGCACAGATACGCAGTATTTT
CSARALAGGTSTDTQYF
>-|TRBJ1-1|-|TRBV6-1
TGTGCCAGCATTAGGGTCATCAGGAGCACTGAAGCTTTCTTT
CASIRVIRSTEAFF
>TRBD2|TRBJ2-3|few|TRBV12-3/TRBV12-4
TGTGCCAGCAGTTTATATACTAGCGGGGGCACAGATACGCAGTATTTT
CASSLYTSGGTDTQYF
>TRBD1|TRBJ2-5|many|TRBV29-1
TGCAGCGTTGAAGGAACAGGGGGTGAGACCCAGTACTTC
CSVEGTGGETQYF